The sequence of this T cell receptor beta chain was determined in a study of beta chain features in type 1 diabetes. Donors contributed one heparinised blood draw apiece, averaging about 100 mL. CD45RO/CCR7/CD25/CD127/CD95/CD27 separated CD4+ naive, central memory, regulatory and stem cell-like memory cells by sorting. Reverse transcription of all isolated RNA meant that expressed TCRB transcripts were sequenced. The assay was immunoSEQ multiplex PCR, and TCRdb's table has in-frame clones only and misses some. This sample has 600,000 to 700,000 clones, with 9.5% to 15% found just once. Study conclusions and caveats: Shorter TCRB CDR3s, moderately but significantly so, were found in Type 1 diabetes patients in all four CD4+ subsets.

From germline, CDR1 is LGHNA and CDR2 YSLEER. V lost 2 bases and J lost 5, with 12 bases in between. The CDR3 runs to 14 residues. This clone was observed a few times. Its antigen remains unknown. This TCR came from a man aged 25 to 45 with type 1 diabetes. Sequencing input: naive CD4+ T cells from blood. The V call is TRBV4-3, the J call TRBJ1-2, with D perhaps TRBD1 (6 bases). For the CDR3, the DNA is TGCGCCAGCAGCCAATTTGGACAGACATATGGCTACACCTTC. Protein product: CASSQFGQTYGYTF.